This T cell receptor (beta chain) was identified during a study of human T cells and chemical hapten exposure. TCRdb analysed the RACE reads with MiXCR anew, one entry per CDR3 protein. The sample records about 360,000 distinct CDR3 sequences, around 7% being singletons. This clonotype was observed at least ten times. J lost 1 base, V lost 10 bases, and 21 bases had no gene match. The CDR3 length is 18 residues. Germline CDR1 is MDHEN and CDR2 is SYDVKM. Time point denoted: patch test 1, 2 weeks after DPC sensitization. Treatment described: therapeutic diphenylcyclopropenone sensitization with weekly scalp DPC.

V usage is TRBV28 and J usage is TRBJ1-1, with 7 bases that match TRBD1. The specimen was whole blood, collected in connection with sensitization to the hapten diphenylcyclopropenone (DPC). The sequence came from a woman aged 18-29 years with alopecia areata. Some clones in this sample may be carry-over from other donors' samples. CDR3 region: CATLLTGTAAGTNTEAFF. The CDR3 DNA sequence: TGTGCCACCCTGTTGACAGGGACGGCTGCTGGTACGAACACTGAAGCTTTCTTT.